This TCR beta chain is from a study of T cells expressing NK-cell markers. Overall study: It was sorted CD3+CD56-NKG2C+, CD3+CD56+NKG2C- and CD3+CD56+NKG2C+ T cells that provided the TCR beta repertoires. HCMV seropositivity characterized seven of the eight sequenced donors, and seronegativity one.

General study results and limits: Top CD8+ clonotypes included the dominant CD3+CD56+NKG2C+ clonotypes in several donors.

This CDR3 is built from 15 residues. The germline V gene has CDR1 KGHSH and CDR2 LQKENI. TCRdb processed the 5' RACE reads again and assigns one entry to each CDR3 protein, with no DNA. Its table records some 410,000 distinct CDR3 sequences. As regards this clonotype: As yet, its antigen is unknown.

The TCR comes from a woman aged 18 to 75 in good health. Input material: blood T cells: a sorted CD56 or NKG2C T cell subset, CD4+ or CD8+ T cells, or bulk PBMC T cells (not recorded which). The rearrangement joins TRBV18 to TRBJ2-3; absent DNA, TCRdb's TRBD1 call cannot be checked. The CDR3 loop reads CASSPNQGQGGTQYF.